The text below deals with one TCR beta chain. Its specificity is not known. A second PCR of roughly 7 to 11 cycles used a sample-barcoded 5' primer and a J-beta primer mix. A template-switch adaptor containing 12 random nucleotides labeled each cDNA molecule. TCRdb analysed the 5' RACE reads with MiXCR anew, one entry per CDR3 protein. The sample yields about 2 million distinct CDR3 sequences, just under 50% seen once. The data were obtained in a study of blood T cells in healthy people across ages. For the study at large: Template-switching capture recovered about one barcoded beta molecule per two T cells.

PBMCs numbering at least 6 million were isolated per sample. CDR1 LGHNT and CDR2 FRNRAP come from the germline V gene. The V gene end was trimmed by 2 bases and the J gene end by 5 bases; junction bases not matched to a gene: 12. The CDR3 length is 17 residues. General observations from the study: TCR beta diversity, measured per million T cells, fell in a roughly linear way with age.

Source material: blood. The receptor's source is a woman aged 40 to 55 in good health. The chain is built from TRBV12-5 and TRBJ2-3; TRBD2 matches 8 bases. The CDR3 sequence is CASGLSPGLGIGDTQYF. The CDR3 nucleotides are TGTGCTAGTGGTTTGTCTCCGGGACTAGGAATTGGAGATACGCAGTATTTT. Looking up the rest from reference TRBV12-5 and TRBJ2-3 gives the full variable domain: DARVTQTPRHKVTEMGQEVTMRCQPILGHNTVFWYRQTMMQGLELLAYFRNRAPLDDSGMPKDRFSAEMPDATLATLKIQPSEPRDSAVYFCASGLSPGLGIGDTQYFGPGTRLTVL.